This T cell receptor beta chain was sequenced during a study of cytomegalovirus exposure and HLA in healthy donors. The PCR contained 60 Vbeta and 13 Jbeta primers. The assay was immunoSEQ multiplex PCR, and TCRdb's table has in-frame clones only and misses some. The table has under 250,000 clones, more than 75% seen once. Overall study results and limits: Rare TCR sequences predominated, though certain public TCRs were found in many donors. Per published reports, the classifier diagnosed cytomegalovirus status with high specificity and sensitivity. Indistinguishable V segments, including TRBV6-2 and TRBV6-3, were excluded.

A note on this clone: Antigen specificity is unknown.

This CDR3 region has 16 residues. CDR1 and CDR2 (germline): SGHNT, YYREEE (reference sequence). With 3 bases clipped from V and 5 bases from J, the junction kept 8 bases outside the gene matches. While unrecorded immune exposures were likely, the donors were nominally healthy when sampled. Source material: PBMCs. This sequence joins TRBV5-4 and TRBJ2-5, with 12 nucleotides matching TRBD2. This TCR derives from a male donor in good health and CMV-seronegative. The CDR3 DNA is TGTGCCAGCAGCTCCGGACTAGCGGGAAGGGGTGAGACCCAGTACTTC. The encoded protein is CASSSGLAGRGETQYF.